The 27 T cell receptor beta chains below all came from one sample that was sequenced in a study of control samples from healthy donors and cancer patients. Repertoires were generated with immunoSEQ multiplex PCR, while TCRdb's copy carries only in-frame clones and drops some. Seen here are 90,000 to 130,000 clones, around 87% observed once, and the top ten hold roughly 4%. Sequenced input: PBMCs. The source is a woman aged 55-75 years with lung cancer.

DNA of the CDR3: TGTGCCAGCAGTCAAAAGAGACTAGGGGGGGAAGAGACCCAGTACTTC. As protein: CASSQKRLGGEETQYF. The chain links TRBV11-2 to TRBJ2-5, with a weak D call TRBD2 (7 bases). V was cut by 6 bases and J by 3 bases, with 20 bases left in between. CDR3 length: 16 residues. From germline, CDR1 is SGHAT and CDR2 FQNNGV.

This sequence joins TRBV6-5 and TRBJ2-1; D possibly corresponds to TRBD2 (6 bases). The CDR3 runs to 16 residues. Per germline, CDR1 MNHEY and CDR2 SVGAGI. The V and J ends lost 4 bases and 10 bases respectively, with 23 bases between them. The CDR3 protein is CASSSLISGGYREQFF. For the CDR3, the DNA is TGTGCCAGCAGTTCCCTAATCTCCGGGGGTTACAGGGAGCAGTTCTTC.

V is TRBV18 and J is TRBJ1-2; D not resolved. The CDR3 has 15 amino acids. Trimming cost V 4 bases and J 0 bases, with 12 bases left between them. The V gene's germline CDR1 is KGHSH and CDR2 LQKENI. CDR3 region: CASSHSEGSNYGYTF. Here the CDR3 DNA reads TGTGCCAGCTCACACTCGGAGGGATCTAACTATGGCTACACCTTC.

This clone occurred a few times. The rearrangement joins TRBV5-1 to TRBJ2-7; D gene ambiguous. Deletions cut 2 bases from V and 2 bases from J, with 2 bases between. Germline loops: CDR1 SGHRS, CDR2 YFSETQ. This CDR3 region has 11 residues. This chain's CDR3 is CASSFAYEQYF. The CDR3 DNA reads TGCGCCAGCAGCTTTGCCTACGAGCAGTACTTC.

The V gene is TRBV14, the J gene TRBJ1-1; D gene ambiguous. V lost 2 bases, J lost 4 bases, and 8 bases lay in between. Germline V gives CDR1 SGHDN, CDR2 FVKESK. The CDR3 is 13 amino acids. The CDR3 sequence: CASSQSFATEAFF. CDR3 sequence (DNA): TGTGCCAGCAGCCAAAGTTTTGCCACTGAAGCTTTCTTT.

The J gene is TRBJ1-1, the V gene TRBV4-3, with 7 positions matching TRBD1. CDR1 and CDR2 (germline): LGHNA, YSLEER. There are 15 residues in the CDR3. Losses at the gene ends were 5 bases for V and 0 bases for J; bases not matched to a gene: 6. The CDR3 region is CASSTRTGLNTEAFF. DNA of the CDR3: TGCGCCAGCAGCACCCGGACAGGATTGAACACTGAAGCTTTCTTT.

The rearrangement joins TRBV27 to TRBJ1-1; tentatively, D is TRBD1 (6 bases). The V gene's germline CDR1 is MNHEY and CDR2 SMNVEV (reference sequence). V lost 8 bases to trimming and J lost 1 base, with 17 bases between them. The CDR3 totals 15 residues. In DNA, the CDR3 is TGTGCCAGCCTTAGTTACAGGGTATCGAACACTGAAGCTTTCTTT. This translates into CASLSYRVSNTEAFF.

The chain uses TRBV5-1 and TRBJ2-7, with D perhaps being TRBD1 or TRBD2 (8 bases each). CDR1 is SGHRS and CDR2 is YFSETQ in the germline V gene. The CDR3 loop spans 17 amino acids. Trimming took off 0 bases at V and 6 bases at J, with 22 bases between the two ends. The CDR3 sequence is CASSLVVAGQAGSEQYF. The DNA of the CDR3 is TGCGCCAGCAGCTTGGTGGTAGCGGGACAGGCGGGGAGCGAGCAGTACTTC.

The rearrangement joins TRBV11-2 to TRBJ2-2; D perhaps matches TRBD2 (6 bases). The germline V gene has CDR1 SGHAT and CDR2 FQNNGV. This CDR3 is 16 amino acids long. Trimming shortened V by 1 base and J by 7 bases, and 16 bases separated the two germline ends. This chain's CDR3 is CASSLAGTSGLGELFF. The CDR3 bases are TGTGCCAGCAGCTTAGCCGGGACTTCGGGACTCGGGGAGCTGTTTTTT.

The sample holds one count of this clone. This chain links TRBV2 with TRBJ2-7; TRBD1 or TRBD2 may be the D gene (5 bases each). Trimming pared 6 bases from V and 2 bases from J, leaving 14 bases between. The CDR3 loop spans 14 amino acids. Germline assignment: CDR1 SNHLY and CDR2 FYNNEI. CDR3 in amino acids: CASRFRDVTYEQYF. The DNA for the CDR3 is TGTGCCAGCAGATTCCGGGACGTAACCTACGAGCAGTACTTC.

J is TRBJ2-3 and V is TRBV4-2; 9 positions agree with TRBD2. Germline CDR1 reads LGHNA; CDR2 reads YNFKEQ. The J segment lost 10 bases and the V segment lost 1 base, leaving 9 bases of the junction unmatched. The CDR3 runs to 15 residues. CDR3 protein: CASSQVSGGRSPQYF. The CDR3 DNA reads TGTGCCAGCAGCCAAGTTAGCGGGGGCCGTTCTCCGCAGTATTTT.

V usage is TRBV13 and J usage is TRBJ2-1; D is perhaps TRBD2 (6 bases). CDR1 is PRHDT and CDR2 is FYEKMQ in the germline V gene (reference sequence). The ends were cut back, 2 bases at V and 6 bases at J, with 17 bases in the middle. The CDR3 runs to 16 residues. CDR3 protein: CASSLRSAGPGNEQFF. The CDR3 region has the DNA TGTGCCAGCAGCTTAAGGTCCGCGGGACCGGGCAATGAGCAGTTCTTC.

The chain links TRBV6-5 to TRBJ2-4, with TRBD2 as a possible D gene (5 bases). V gave up 5 bases and J gave up 7 bases, with 9 bases separating them. CDR3 length: 12 residues. Germline loops: CDR1 MNHEY, CDR2 SVGAGI. Written as DNA, the CDR3 is TGTGCCAGCAGTCCGGGCGGGAACATTCAGTACTTC. Translated: CASSPGGNIQYF.

Comments on this clone: Other DNA sequences of this sample code for an identical CDR3. The rearrangement links TRBV11-1 to TRBJ1-1; D unresolved. There are 11 residues in the CDR3. Germline values: CDR1 SGHAT, CDR2 FQDESV (reference sequence). V dropped 8 bases and J dropped 1 base, with 5 bases sitting between them. This CDR3 is CASRRNTEAFF. CDR3 nucleotide sequence: TGTGCCAGCCGGCGGAACACTGAAGCTTTCTTT.

V is TRBV30 and J is TRBJ2-1, with 7 bases lining up with TRBD1. The germline V gene has CDR1 GTSNPN and CDR2 SVGIG (reference sequence). This CDR3 is 13 amino acids long. The V segment lost 2 bases and the J segment 5 bases; nucleotides outside the gene matches: 3. CDR3 in DNA: TGTGCCTGGAGTCCCGGGACAGACAATGAGCAGTTCTTC. This gives the protein CAWSPGTDNEQFF.

The rearrangement joins TRBV6-5 to TRBJ2-2; TRBD1 might be the D (6 bases). Trimming left V 8 bases short and J 7 bases short, with 14 bases between. The CDR3 loop spans 13 amino acids. CDR1 and CDR2 (germline): MNHEY, SVGAGI. The CDR3 region is CASVTGINGELFF. The CDR3 DNA follows: TGTGCCAGCGTGACAGGAATTAACGGGGAGCTGTTTTTT.

The chain employs TRBV10-3 and TRBJ1-2; no clear D. Trimming took 3 bases from V and 8 from J, leaving 13 bases between them. CDR1 and CDR2 from the germline V gene are ENHRY and SYGVKD. The length of the CDR3 is 13 residues. The CDR3 bases are TGTGCCATCAGTGATGAGACGGAGAGGGGCTACACCTTC. Its translation is CAISDETERGYTF.

The chain combines TRBV6-1 with TRBJ1-5, with TRBD1 matching over 10 bases. Germline lookup yields CDR1 MNHNS and CDR2 SASEGT. V dropped 0 bases and J dropped 6; count of bases not matched to a gene: 5. The CDR3 loop spans 16 amino acids. Here the CDR3 DNA reads TGTGCCAGCAGTGAAGCCGGACAGGGGGTGAGTCAGCCCCAGCATTTT. This sequence encodes CASSEAGQGVSQPQHF.

A few counts support this clone. The chain employs TRBV10-3 and TRBJ1-6, with a weak D call TRBD1 (5 bases). Germline V gene lookup returns CDR1 ENHRY and CDR2 SYGVKD. Trimming took off 8 bases at V and 9 bases at J, with 14 bases between the two ends. The CDR3 sequence is 13 residues long. CDR3 residues: CAIRTGGGSPLHF. As DNA, the CDR3 is TGTGCCATCCGGACCGGGGGAGGTTCACCCCTCCACTTT.

The CDR3 nucleotides are TGTGCCAGCAGGAGATCAGGGTACGAGCAGTACTTC. This encodes CASRRSGYEQYF. The gene calls are TRBV27 and TRBJ2-7, with D possibly TRBD1 on 5 matching bases. The CDR3 sequence is 12 residues long. The V end was cut by 6 bases, the J end by 4 bases, with 10 bases between. Germline CDR1 reads MNHEY; CDR2 reads SMNVEV (reference sequence).

This clone was seen only a few times. The chain employs TRBV3-1 (or the pseudogene TRBV3-2) and TRBJ1-5; a weak D match, TRBD1 (5 bases). Germline CDR1 is LGHDT and CDR2 is YNNKEL (reference sequence). Deletions cut 0 bases from V and 8 bases from J, with 11 bases between. The CDR3 spans 14 residues. CDR3 protein: CASSQDGRGKPQHF. Written as DNA, the CDR3 is TGTGCCAGCAGCCAAGATGGGCGGGGGAAGCCCCAGCATTTT.

The J gene is TRBJ1-4, the V gene TRBV29-1; D may be TRBD1 (5 bases). The CDR3 spans 12 residues. In germline, CDR1 is SQVTM, CDR2 ANQGSEA. Trimming stripped 4 bases from V and 4 bases from J, with 7 bases between. The CDR3 loop reads CSVGGINEKLFF. The DNA for the CDR3 is TGCAGCGTTGGGGGGATTAATGAAAAACTGTTTTTT.

The rearrangement links TRBV5-1 to TRBJ1-4, with 9 bases fitting TRBD1. Per the germline V gene, CDR1 is SGHRS and CDR2 is YFSETQ. With V trimmed by 4 bases and J by 8 bases, 6 bases remained unmatched. The CDR3 has 14 amino acids. The chain's CDR3 is CASSRDRVGEKLFF. CDR3 DNA sequence: TGCGCCAGCAGCCGGGACAGGGTTGGGGAAAAACTGTTTTTT. Full variable domain (remainder filled in from reference TRBV5-1 and TRBJ1-4): KAGVTQTPRYLIKTRGQQVTLSCSPISGHRSVSWYQQTPGQGLQFLFEYFSETQRNKGNFPGRFSGRQFSNSRSEMNVSTLELGDSALYLCASSRDRVGEKLFFGSGTQLSVL.

The rearrangement uses TRBV3-1 (or the pseudogene TRBV3-2) and TRBJ1-6, with TRBD1 matching over 11 bases. The germline V gene encodes CDR1 LGHDT and CDR2 YNNKEL (reference sequence). The CDR3 totals 16 residues. Trimming at V came to 4 bases and at J to 6 bases, leaving 5 bases not matched to a gene. The CDR3 loop is CASSRTGTGGNSPLHF. CDR3 DNA sequence: TGTGCCAGCAGCCGAACTGGGACAGGGGGTAATTCACCCCTCCACTTT.

The V and J genes are TRBV9 and TRBJ1-1; TRBD1 matches 7 bases. Germline assignment: CDR1 SGDLS and CDR2 YYNGEE. Germline trimming cut 3 bases from V and 7 bases from J; bases unmatched to any gene: 9. This CDR3 spans 14 amino acids. The CDR3 reads CASSAQGTTFEAFF. The CDR3 DNA reads TGTGCCAGCAGCGCACAGGGGACAACTTTTGAAGCTTTCTTT.

The gene calls are TRBV18 and TRBJ2-3, with D perhaps TRBD1 or TRBD2 (5 bases each). CDR1 and CDR2 (germline): KGHSH, LQKENI. CDR3 length: 12 residues. The V and J ends lost 5 bases and 4 bases respectively, with 7 bases between them. In DNA form, the CDR3 reads TGTGCCAGCTCAATGGGGGCAGATACGCAGTATTTT. Translation gives CASSMGADTQYF.

This chain connects TRBV28 to TRBJ1-2; TRBD1 agrees at 7 bases. V was clipped by 7 bases and J by 4 bases; unmatched bases: 12. CDR3 length: 15 amino acids. The germline V gene has CDR1 MDHEN and CDR2 SYDVKM. The CDR3 DNA follows: TGTGCCAGCACCAGTCCCGCCGGACAGGTCTATGGCTACACCTTC. This gives the protein CASTSPAGQVYGYTF.